This T cell receptor beta chain was retrieved from a study of T cells in Graves' hyperthyroidism and ophthalmopathy. Trimming took off 3 bases at V and 0 bases at J, with 9 bases between the two ends. This CDR3 contains 14 residues. CDR1 and CDR2 (germline): SNHLY, FYNNEI. This clonotype was counted many times. Amplified regions were TCR beta CDR3 sequences from RNA transcripts. HTBI primers were used for first-round RT-PCR of the TCR CDR3. MiXCR, run by TCRdb on the multiplex PCR reads, gives a single entry per CDR3 protein. The sample lists approximately 400,000 distinct CDR3 sequences, roughly 15% seen once, with around 20% in the top ten.

The clonotype originates from a woman aged 25 to 45 with Graves' ophthalmopathy. Sequencing was carried out using blood. The V call is TRBV2, the J call TRBJ2-7; D remains ambiguous. The CDR3, as DNA: TGTGCCAGCAGTGACGTTTGGGGCTCCTACGAGCAGTACTTC. Translated: CASSDVWGSYEQYF.